What follows describes a single TCR beta chain. Its antigen has not been determined. One base away there is no much larger clone; base qualities are not given. This entry is derived from a study of shared clonotypes between healthy human individuals (dated by TCRdb to the early 2020s). Regarding the complete study: The cohort included three men and two women between 18 and 49 years of age. For each donor, three plates each were used for CD4 naive and CD4 memory, two plates were used for CD8 naive, and one plate was used for CD8 memory. To estimate repertoire size and how much clonotypes are shared between individuals, the study performed deep sequencing of blood TCR repertoires from about five healthy adults. Libraries were prepared and TCR repertoires were sequenced by different laboratories using diverse techniques, in order to increase sequencing depth and limit assay-specific biases. Leukapheresis yielded between about 0.94 and 8.9 billion PBMCs per donor.

TCR CDR3 regions were amplified from genomic DNA by multiplex PCR using the deep immunoSEQ assay. Genomic DNA extracted from each cell subset was distributed evenly over all wells of several immunoSEQ 96-well plates, and each plate served as one replicate. For sorted subsets, approximately 200 ng of genomic DNA, equivalent to 25,000 to 35,000 T cell genomes, went into each replicate PCR. The purified libraries were quantified using a Qubit 3.0 fluorometer, sized with a Bioanalyzer 2100, and then quantified again using the KAPA Library Quantification kit. Every immunoSEQ 96-well plate was sequenced on a dedicated single-read 150-cycle Illumina NextSeq 550 flow cell. The paper's processing steps were these. The immunoSEQ output contained only junctional sequences without quality scores, so filtering could not match that applied to full-length reads. To assign V/J genes and CDR3, sequences were annotated using PyIR, a Python wrapper for IgBLAST v1.9, with IMGT germline references. Reads with weak V/J assignments (E-value above 1e-6), missing CDR3, stop codons, out-of-frame junctions, or ambiguous translated residues were removed. V3J clonotypes were defined by identical inferred V gene, J gene, and CDR3 amino acid sequence. To compute the percentage overlap between repertoires, the number of shared unique clonotypes was divided by the size of the smaller repertoire. RTK rarefaction, the Chao1 estimator, and Recon v2.1 estimates of unobserved clonotypes were used to assess repertoire richness. Generation probabilities for all TCRbeta clonotypes obtained by the gDNA method from a handful of donors were computed using OLGA. The table was pulled from immuneACCESS by TCRdb, which kept in-frame rearrangements only. Such tables lose some clones; where checked, under half of the loss comes from unresolved V genes, and the rest has no known cause. V, J and clone size are taken as reported in that table, and D and trimming were inferred from the DNA itself. For this sample there are over a million clones; 70% to 80% appear just once. The top ten clonotypes cover roughly 0.62% of the sample.

What the research found in general, with its limitations: Because the study included only a small number of donors, the genetic and exposure-history diversity represented was limited. Pairwise subsampling indicated that sequencing depth was expected to affect the degree of clonotype sharing among donors. Compared with non-shared clonotypes, the clonotypes found in all four sorted-subset donors had higher generation probabilities. When several donors were compared, the shared fraction of clonotypes was roughly 5% for naive CD4, approximately 3.5% for naive CD8, more than 2% for memory CD4, and 0.4% for memory CD8. Sampling was restricted to blood, and TCR repertoires in tissues likely differ from the TCR repertoires found in blood. Even with the large sequencing depth, rarefaction of the sorted-subset datasets indicated that sequencing was incomplete. Larger estimated clonotype richness was generally found for naive subsets than for memory subsets.

Donors were healthy HIV-negative adults with no recently reported acute infections or vaccinations. Every donor was a Caucasian adult residing in Nashville, Tennessee, USA. CD4+ T cells were enriched through magnetic negative selection, after which naive cells were positively selected on CD45RA and the remaining negative fraction served as the memory subset. Blood was obtained by leukapheresis, after which PBMCs were separated by Ficoll-Histopaque density gradient centrifugation and cryopreserved in liquid nitrogen vapor phase. Analytical flow cytometry was used to check the purity and quantity of each magnetically sorted T cell population. Each sorted fraction had its genomic DNA isolated and then quantified by UV absorbance on a Nanodrop 2000c. CDR1 SSHAT and CDR2 FNYEAQ are derived from the germline V gene (reference sequence). V drops 5 bases and J drops 3 bases, leaving 13 bases in between. The CDR3 has 15 amino acids, counting the end cysteine and phenylalanine. Left in the record is the CDR3 DNA by itself, 45 bases read in frame from the first base.

This clonotype was obtained from a man younger than 35 in good health. Some clones in this sample may be carry-over from other donors' samples. This chain joins TRBV7-7 to TRBJ2-2; TRBD2 is a possible D gene, resting on 5 matching bases. Material for sequencing was memory CD4+ T cells from PBMCs. The cell subset or site label on this specimen signifies: CD45RA-negative fraction. DNA sequence: TGTGCCAGCAGCCCTACGGGGTTTGACACCGGGGAGCTGTTTTTT. It is translated as CASSPTGFDTGELFF. The CDR3, completed at both ends by the reference TRBV7-7 and TRBJ2-2 genes, gives the full variable domain GAGVSQSPRYKVTKRGQDVTLRCDPISSHATLYWYQQALGQGPEFLTYFNYEAQPDKSGLPSDRFSAERPEGSISTLTIQRTEQRDSAMYRCASSPTGFDTGELFFGEGSRLTVL.